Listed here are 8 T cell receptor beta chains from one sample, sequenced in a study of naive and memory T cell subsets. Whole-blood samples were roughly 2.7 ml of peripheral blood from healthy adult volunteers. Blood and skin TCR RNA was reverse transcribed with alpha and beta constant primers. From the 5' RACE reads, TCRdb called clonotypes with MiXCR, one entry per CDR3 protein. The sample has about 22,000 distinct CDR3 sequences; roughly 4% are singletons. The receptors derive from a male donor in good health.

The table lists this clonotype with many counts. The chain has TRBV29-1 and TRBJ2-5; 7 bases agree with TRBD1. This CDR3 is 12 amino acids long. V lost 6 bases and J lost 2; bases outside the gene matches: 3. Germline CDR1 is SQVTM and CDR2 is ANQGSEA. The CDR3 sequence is CSVGQVQETQYF. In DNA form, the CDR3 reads TGCAGCGTCGGACAGGTACAAGAGACCCAGTACTTC.

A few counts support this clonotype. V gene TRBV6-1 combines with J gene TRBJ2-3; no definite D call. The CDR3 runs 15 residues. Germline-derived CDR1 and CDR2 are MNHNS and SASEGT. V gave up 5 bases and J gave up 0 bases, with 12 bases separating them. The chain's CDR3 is CASSYVGGSTDTQYF. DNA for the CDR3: TGTGCCAGCAGTTATGTTGGTGGGAGCACAGATACGCAGTATTTT.

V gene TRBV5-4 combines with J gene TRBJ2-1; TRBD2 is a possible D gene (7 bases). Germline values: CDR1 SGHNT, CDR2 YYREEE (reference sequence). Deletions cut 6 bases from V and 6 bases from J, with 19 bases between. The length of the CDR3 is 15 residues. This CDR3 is CASTRRGEGGNEQFF. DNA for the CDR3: TGTGCCAGCACCCGGAGGGGGGAGGGCGGCAATGAGCAGTTCTTC.

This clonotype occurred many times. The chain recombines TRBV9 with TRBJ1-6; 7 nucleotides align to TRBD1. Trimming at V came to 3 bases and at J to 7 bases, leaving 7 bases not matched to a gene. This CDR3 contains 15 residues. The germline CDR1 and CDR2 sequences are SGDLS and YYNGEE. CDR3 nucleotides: TGTGCCAGCAGCGCAGGGGGGAAAAGGAATTCACCCCTCCACTTT. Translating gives CASSAGGKRNSPLHF. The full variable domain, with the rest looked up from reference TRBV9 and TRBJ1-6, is DSGVTQTPKHLITATGQRVTLRCSPRSGDLSVYWYQQSLDQGLQFLIQYYNGEERAKGNILERFSAQQFPDLHSELNLSSLELGDSALYFCASSAGGKRNSPLHFGNGTRLTVT.

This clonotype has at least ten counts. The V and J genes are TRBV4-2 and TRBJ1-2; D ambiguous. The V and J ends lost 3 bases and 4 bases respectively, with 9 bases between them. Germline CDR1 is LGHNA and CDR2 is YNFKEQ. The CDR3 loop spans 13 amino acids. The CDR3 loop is CASSQTSSYGYTF. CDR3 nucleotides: TGTGCCAGCAGCCAGACGTCGAGCTATGGCTACACCTTC.

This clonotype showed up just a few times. The CDR3 sequence is CASSLSTAPFYEQYF. The DNA of the CDR3 is TGTGCCAGCAGTTTATCAACCGCCCCATTCTACGAGCAGTACTTC. The V gene is TRBV27, the J gene TRBJ2-7; D is unresolved. The CDR3 spans 15 residues. V was pared by 0 bases and J by 3 bases, with 12 bases between. Per germline, CDR1 MNHEY and CDR2 SMNVEV (reference sequence).

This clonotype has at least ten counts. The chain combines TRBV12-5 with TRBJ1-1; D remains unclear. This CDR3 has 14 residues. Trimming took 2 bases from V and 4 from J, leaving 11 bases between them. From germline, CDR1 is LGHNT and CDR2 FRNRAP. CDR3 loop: CASGLSAFGTEAFF. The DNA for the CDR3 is TGTGCTAGTGGTTTGTCGGCGTTTGGCACTGAAGCTTTCTTT.

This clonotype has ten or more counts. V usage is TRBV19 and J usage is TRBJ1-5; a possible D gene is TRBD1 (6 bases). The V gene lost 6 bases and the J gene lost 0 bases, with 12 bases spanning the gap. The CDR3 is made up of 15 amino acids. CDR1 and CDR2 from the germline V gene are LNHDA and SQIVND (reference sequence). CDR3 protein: CASSIQGYSNQPQHF. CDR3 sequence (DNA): TGTGCCAGTAGCATTCAGGGGTATAGCAATCAGCCCCAGCATTTT.